This T cell receptor beta chain was documented in a study of T cell responses to AZD1222 COVID-19 vaccine. The protocol was immunoSEQ multiplex PCR, while the TCRdb copy is restricted to in-frame clones and leaves out a portion. The sample has some 120,000 clones, approximately 90% seen once. Source: peripheral blood, taken 28 days after the second dose of the MenACWY control vaccine. This clonotype originated in an adult who received the MenACWY meningococcal vaccine as a control.

Here the CDR3 DNA reads TGCAGTGCTAGTAAGGATCAGAGAGAGACCCAGTACTTC. Encoded protein: CSASKDQRETQYF. The chain couples TRBV20-1 to TRBJ2-5; D gene ambiguous. The CDR3 totals 13 residues. CDR1 and CDR2 (germline): DFQATT, SNEGSKA (reference sequence). Trimming stripped 3 bases from V and 4 bases from J, with 12 bases between.